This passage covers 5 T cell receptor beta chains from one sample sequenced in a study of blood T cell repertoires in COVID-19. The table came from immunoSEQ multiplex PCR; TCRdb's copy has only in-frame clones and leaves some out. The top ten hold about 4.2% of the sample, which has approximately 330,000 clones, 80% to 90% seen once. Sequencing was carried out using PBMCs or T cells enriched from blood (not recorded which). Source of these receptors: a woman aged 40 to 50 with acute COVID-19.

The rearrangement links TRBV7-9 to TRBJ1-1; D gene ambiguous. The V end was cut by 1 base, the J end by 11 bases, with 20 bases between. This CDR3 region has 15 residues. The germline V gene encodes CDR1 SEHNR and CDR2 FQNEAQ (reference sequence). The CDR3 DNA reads TGTGCCAGCAGCTTAGGAGAAGGGAGCGGTCGAGAGGCTTTCTTT. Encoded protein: CASSLGEGSGREAFF. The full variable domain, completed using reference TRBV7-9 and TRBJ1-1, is DTGVSQNPRHKITKRGQNVTFRCDPISEHNRLYWYRQTLGQGPEFLTYFQNEAQLEKSRLLSDRFSAERPKGSFSTLEIQRTEQGDSAMYLCASSLGEGSGREAFFGQGTRLTVV.

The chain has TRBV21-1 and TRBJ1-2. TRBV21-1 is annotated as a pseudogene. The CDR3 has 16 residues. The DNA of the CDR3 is TGTGCCAGCAGCAAAGCTTCTACGGGTTTATGCTATGGCTACACCTTC. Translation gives CASSKASTGLCYGYTF.

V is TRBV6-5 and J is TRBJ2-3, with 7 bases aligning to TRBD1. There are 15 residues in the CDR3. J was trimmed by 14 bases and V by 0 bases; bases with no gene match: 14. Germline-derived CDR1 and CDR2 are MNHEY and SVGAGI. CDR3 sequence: CASSYSIPTGNPPYF. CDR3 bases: TGTGCCAGCAGTTACTCGATTCCGACAGGGAACCCTCCGTATTTT.

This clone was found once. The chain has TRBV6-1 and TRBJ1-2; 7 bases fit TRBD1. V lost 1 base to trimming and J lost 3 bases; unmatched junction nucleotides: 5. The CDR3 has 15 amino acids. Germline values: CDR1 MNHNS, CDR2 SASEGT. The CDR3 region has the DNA TGTGCCAGCAGTGAAGAGTACAGGGGCGACTATGGCTACACCTTC. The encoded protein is CASSEEYRGDYGYTF.

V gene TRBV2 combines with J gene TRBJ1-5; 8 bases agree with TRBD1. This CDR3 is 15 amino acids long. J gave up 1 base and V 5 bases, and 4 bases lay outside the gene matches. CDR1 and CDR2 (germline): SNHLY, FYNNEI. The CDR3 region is CASSQWTGSNQPQHF. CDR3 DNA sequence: TGTGCCAGCAGTCAATGGACAGGGAGCAATCAGCCCCAGCATTTT.